This note documents a single TCR beta chain sequence. Its specificity is not known. Treatment in this sample: roughly 10-day PBMC culture with coronavirus spike peptide pools or control peptides (ViraFEST assay). The data stem from a study of vaccination and CD4 T cells after COVID-19. About the study: Blood was drawn a median around 71 days post second dose, range 14 to 241.

The study sequenced cultured CD4+ T cell DNA using the Oncomine TCR Beta short-read assay. TCRdb recomputed calls from the PCR reads with MiXCR, one row per CDR3 protein. The sample has about 15,000 distinct CDR3 sequences, 50% to 60% seen once. Study-wide results and limits: Spike mono-reactive clones accounted for 304 of the 307 vaccine-specific clones found in convalescent patients. The study found that a median about 85% of reactive clones in convalescent patients appeared only post-vaccination.

This receptor was obtained from a human donor who had recovered from COVID-19. The sample in question was CD4+ T cells from blood, cultured in vitro, obtained before SARS-CoV-2 vaccination.

The CDR3 protein is CASSRPGGRTEAFF. The CDR3 DNA reads TGTGCCAGCAGCCGCCCGGGGGGGCGGACTGAAGCTTTCTTT. The chain couples TRBV27 to TRBJ1-1; maybe TRBD1 (6 bases). The CDR3 totals 14 residues. Per the germline V gene, CDR1 is MNHEY and CDR2 is SMNVEV (reference sequence). V was pared by 6 bases and J by 5 bases, with 16 bases between.